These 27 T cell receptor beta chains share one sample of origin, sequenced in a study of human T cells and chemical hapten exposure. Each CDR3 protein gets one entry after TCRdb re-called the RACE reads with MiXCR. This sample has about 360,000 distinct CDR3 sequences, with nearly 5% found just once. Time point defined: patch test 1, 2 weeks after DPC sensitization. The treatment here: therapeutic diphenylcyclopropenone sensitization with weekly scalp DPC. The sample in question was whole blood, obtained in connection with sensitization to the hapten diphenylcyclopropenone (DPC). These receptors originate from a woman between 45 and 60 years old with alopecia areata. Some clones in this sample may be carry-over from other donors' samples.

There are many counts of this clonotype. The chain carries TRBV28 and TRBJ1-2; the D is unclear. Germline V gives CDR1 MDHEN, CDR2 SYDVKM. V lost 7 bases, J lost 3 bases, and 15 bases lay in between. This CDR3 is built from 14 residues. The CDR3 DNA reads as TGTGCCAGCACCGACGGAGGGAGGCACTATGGCTACACCTTC. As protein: CASTDGGRHYGYTF.

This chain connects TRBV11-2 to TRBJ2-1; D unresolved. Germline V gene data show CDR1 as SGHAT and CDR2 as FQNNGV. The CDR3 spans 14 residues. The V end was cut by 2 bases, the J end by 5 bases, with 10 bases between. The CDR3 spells CASSLSGWDNEQFF. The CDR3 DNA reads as TGTGCCAGCAGCTTATCCGGGTGGGACAATGAGCAGTTCTTC. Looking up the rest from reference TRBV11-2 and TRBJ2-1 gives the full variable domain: EAGVAQSPRYKIIEKRQSVAFWCNPISGHATLYWYQQILGQGPKLLIQFQNNGVVDDSQLPKDRFSAERLKGVDSTLKIQPAKLEDSAVYLCASSLSGWDNEQFFGPGTRLTVL.

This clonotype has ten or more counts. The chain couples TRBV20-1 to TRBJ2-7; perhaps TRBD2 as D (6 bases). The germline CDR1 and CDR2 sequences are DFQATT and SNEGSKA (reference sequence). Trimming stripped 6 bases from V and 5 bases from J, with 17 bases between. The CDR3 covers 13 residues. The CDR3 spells CSAWDAPGDEQYF. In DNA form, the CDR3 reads TGCAGTGCCTGGGACGCGCCGGGGGACGAGCAGTACTTC.

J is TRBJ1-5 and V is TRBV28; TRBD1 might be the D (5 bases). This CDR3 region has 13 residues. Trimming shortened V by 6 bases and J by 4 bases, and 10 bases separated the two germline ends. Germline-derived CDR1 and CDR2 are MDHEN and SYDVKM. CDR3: CASRSTANQPQHF. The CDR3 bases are TGTGCCAGCAGGTCGACAGCTAATCAGCCCCAGCATTTT.

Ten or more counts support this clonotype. The CDR3: CASRWTRESTEAFF. Here the CDR3 DNA reads TGTGCCAGCAGATGGACAAGGGAGAGCACTGAAGCTTTCTTT. The chain carries TRBV12-3 or TRBV12-4 and TRBJ1-1, with D tentatively TRBD1 (5 bases). The length of the CDR3 is 14 residues. The V gene lost 6 bases and the J gene lost 4 bases, with 15 bases spanning the gap.

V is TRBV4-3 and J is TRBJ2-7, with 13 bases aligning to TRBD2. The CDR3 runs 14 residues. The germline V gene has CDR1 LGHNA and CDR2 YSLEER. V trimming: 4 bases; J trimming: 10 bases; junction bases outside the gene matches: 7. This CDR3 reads CASSPGTSGTYQYF. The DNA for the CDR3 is TGCGCCAGCAGCCCCGGGACTAGCGGGACTTATCAGTACTTC.

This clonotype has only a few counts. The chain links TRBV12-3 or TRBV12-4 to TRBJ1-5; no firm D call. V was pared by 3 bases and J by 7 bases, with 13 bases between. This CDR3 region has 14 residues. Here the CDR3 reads CASSLLGRHQPQHF. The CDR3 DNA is TGTGCCAGCAGTTTGCTGGGGAGGCACCAGCCCCAGCATTTT.

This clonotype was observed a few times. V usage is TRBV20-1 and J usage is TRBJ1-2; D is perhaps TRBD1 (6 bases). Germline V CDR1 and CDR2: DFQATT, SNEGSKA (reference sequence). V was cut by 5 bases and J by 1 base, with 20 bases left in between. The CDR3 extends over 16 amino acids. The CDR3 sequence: CSAPFWGEGGNYGYTF. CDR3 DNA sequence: TGCAGTGCTCCCTTCTGGGGGGAAGGGGGTAACTATGGCTACACCTTC.

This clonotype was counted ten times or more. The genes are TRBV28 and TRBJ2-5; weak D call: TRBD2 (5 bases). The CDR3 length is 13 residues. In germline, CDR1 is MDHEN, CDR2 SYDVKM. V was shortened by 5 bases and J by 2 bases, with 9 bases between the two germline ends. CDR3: CASSVPGQETQYF. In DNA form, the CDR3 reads TGTGCCAGCAGTGTCCCGGGGCAAGAGACCCAGTACTTC.

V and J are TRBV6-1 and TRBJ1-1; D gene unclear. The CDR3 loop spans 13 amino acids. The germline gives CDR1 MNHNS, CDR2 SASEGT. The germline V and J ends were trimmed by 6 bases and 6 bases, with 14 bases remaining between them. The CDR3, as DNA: TGTGCCAGCAGCCCGGTCTCCGGGGCTGAAGCTTTCTTT. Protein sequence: CASSPVSGAEAFF.

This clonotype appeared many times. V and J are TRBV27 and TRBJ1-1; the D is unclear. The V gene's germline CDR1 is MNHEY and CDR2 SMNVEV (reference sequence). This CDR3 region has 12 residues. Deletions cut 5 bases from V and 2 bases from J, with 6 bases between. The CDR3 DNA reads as TGTGCCAGCAGTGGGCCTAACACTGAAGCTTTCTTT. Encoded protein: CASSGPNTEAFF.

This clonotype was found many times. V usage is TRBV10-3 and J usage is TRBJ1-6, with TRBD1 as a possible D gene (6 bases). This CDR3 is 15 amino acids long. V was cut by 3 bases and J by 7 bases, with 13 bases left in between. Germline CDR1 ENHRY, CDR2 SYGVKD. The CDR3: CAISENRESNSPLHF. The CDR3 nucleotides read TGTGCCATCAGTGAAAACAGGGAGTCCAATTCACCCCTCCACTTT.

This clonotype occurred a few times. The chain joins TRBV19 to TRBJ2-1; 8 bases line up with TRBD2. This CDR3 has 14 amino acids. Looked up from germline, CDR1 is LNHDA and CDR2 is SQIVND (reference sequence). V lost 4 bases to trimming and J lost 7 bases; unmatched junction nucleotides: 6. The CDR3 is CASSTGGAGNEQFF. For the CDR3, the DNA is TGTGCCAGTAGTACCGGGGGGGCTGGGAATGAGCAGTTCTTC.

The CDR3 loop is CASSLRPDGRDNEQFF. CDR3 nucleotide sequence: TGTGCCAGCAGCTTAAGACCCGACGGGAGGGACAATGAGCAGTTCTTC. The V gene is TRBV7-9, the J gene TRBJ2-1; 8 bases align to TRBD2. The V segment lost 2 bases and the J segment 5 bases; nucleotides outside the gene matches: 8. The CDR3 is 16 residues long. Germline lookup yields CDR1 SEHNR and CDR2 FQNEAQ (reference sequence).

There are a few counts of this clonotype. CDR3 DNA sequence: TGTGCCAGCAGCCGACAGGGCTACAATGAGCAGTTCTTC. It specifies CASSRQGYNEQFF. This chain uses TRBV6-2 or TRBV6-3 with TRBJ2-1; 7 bases are shared with TRBD1. CDR3 size: 13 residues. CDR1 MNHEY and CDR2 SVGEGT come from the germline V gene. With V trimmed by 6 bases and J by 3 bases, 2 bases remained unmatched.

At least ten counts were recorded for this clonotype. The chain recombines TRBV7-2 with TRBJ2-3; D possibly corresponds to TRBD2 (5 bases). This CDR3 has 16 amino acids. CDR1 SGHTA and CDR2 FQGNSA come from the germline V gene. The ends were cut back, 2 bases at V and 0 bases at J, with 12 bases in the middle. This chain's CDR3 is CASSLIVASSTDTQYF. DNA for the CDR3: TGTGCCAGCAGCTTAATCGTAGCGAGTAGCACAGATACGCAGTATTTT. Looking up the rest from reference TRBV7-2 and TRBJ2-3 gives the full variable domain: GAGVSQSPSNKVTEKGKDVELRCDPISGHTALYWYRQSLGQGLEFLIYFQGNSAPDKSGLPSDRFSAERTGGSVSTLTIQRTQQEDSAVYLCASSLIVASSTDTQYFGPGTRLTVL.

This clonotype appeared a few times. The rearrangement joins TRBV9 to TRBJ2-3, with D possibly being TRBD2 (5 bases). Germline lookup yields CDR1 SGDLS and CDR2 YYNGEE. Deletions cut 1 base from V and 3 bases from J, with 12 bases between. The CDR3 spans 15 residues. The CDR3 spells CASSVSLAATDTQYF. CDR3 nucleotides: TGTGCCAGCAGCGTAAGTCTAGCAGCAACAGATACGCAGTATTTT.

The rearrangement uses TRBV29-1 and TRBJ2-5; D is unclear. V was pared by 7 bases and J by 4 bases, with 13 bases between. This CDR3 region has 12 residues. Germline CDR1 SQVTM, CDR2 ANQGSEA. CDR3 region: CSADASSETQYF. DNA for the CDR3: TGCAGCGCCGACGCGAGCTCAGAGACCCAGTACTTC.

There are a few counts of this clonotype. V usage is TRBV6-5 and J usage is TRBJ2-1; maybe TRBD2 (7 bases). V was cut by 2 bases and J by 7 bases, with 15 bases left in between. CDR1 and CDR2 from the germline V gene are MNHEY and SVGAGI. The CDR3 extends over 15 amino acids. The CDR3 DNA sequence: TGTGCCAGCAGTTACCAAGCGGGGACAAGGAATGAGCAGTTCTTC. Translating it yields CASSYQAGTRNEQFF.

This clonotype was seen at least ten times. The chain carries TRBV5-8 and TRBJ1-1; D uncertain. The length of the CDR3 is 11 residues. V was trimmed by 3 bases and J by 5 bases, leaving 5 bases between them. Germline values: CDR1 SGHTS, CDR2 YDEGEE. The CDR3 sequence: CASSYRTEAFF. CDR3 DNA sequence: TGTGCCAGCAGCTACCGGACTGAAGCTTTCTTT.

The CDR3 loop is CASSLTGRDEGASVYF. The DNA of the CDR3 is TGTGCCAGCAGCCTAACGGGCAGGGACGAGGGCGCGTCTGTGTACTTC. The V gene is TRBV5-6, the J gene TRBJ2-7; D possibly matches TRBD1 or TRBD2 (5 bases each). Deletions cut 4 bases from V and 12 bases from J, with 29 bases between. Germline CDR1 SGHDT, CDR2 YYEEEE. CDR3 length: 16 residues.

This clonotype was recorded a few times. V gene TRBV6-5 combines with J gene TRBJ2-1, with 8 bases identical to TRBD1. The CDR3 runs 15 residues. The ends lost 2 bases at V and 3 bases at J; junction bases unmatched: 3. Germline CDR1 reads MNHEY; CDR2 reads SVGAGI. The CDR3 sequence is CASSYDRGNYNEQFF. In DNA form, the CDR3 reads TGTGCCAGCAGTTACGACAGGGGCAACTACAATGAGCAGTTCTTC.

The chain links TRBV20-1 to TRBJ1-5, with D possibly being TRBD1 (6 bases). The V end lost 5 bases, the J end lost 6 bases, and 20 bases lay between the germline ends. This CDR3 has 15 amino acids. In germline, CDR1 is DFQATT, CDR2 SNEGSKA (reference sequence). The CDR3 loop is CSALAAPGETQPQHF. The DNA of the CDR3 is TGCAGTGCTCTGGCTGCTCCAGGGGAGACTCAGCCCCAGCATTTT.

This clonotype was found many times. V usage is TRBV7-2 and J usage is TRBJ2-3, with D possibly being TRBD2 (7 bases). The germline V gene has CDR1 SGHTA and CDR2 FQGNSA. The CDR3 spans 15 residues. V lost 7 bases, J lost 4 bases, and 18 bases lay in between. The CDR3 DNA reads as TGTGCCAGCACCACCGGGGGGCGGGAGTCAGATACGCAGTATTTT. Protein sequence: CASTTGGRESDTQYF.

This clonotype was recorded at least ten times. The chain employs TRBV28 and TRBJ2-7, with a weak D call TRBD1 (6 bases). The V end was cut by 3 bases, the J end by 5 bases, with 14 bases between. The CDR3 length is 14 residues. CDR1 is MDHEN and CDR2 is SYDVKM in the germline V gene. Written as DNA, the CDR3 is TGTGCCAGCAGTTTCAGGGGTCGTGCCCACGAGCAGTACTTC. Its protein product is CASSFRGRAHEQYF.

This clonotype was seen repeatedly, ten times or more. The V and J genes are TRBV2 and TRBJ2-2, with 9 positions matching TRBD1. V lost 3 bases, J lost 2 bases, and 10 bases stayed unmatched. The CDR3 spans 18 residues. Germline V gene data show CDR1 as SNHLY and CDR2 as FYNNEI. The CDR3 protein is CASSDPPGTGLNTGELFF. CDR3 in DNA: TGTGCCAGCAGTGACCCCCCCGGGACAGGGTTAAACACCGGGGAGCTGTTTTTT.

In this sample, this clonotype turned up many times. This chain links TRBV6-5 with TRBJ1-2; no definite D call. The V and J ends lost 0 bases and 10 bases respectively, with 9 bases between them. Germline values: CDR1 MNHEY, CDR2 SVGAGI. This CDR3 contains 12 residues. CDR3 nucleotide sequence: TGTGCCAGCAGTTACTCGAATGTACACTACACCTTC. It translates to CASSYSNVHYTF.